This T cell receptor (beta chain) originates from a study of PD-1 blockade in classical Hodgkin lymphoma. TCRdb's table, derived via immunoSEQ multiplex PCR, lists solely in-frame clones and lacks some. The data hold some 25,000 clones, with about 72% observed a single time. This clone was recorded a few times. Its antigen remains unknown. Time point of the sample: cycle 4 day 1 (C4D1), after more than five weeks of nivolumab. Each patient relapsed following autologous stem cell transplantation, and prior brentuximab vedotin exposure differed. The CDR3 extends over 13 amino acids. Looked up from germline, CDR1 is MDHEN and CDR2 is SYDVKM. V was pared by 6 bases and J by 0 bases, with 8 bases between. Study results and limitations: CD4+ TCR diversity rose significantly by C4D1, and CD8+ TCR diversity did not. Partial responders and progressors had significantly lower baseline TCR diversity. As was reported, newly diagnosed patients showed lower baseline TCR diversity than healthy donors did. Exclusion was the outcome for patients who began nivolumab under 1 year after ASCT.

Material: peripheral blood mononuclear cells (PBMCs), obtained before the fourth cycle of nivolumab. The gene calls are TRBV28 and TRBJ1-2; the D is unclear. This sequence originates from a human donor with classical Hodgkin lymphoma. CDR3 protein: CASREPPNYGYTF. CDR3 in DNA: TGTGCCAGCAGGGAGCCGCCTAACTATGGCTACACCTTC.